Below, 5 T cell receptor beta chains from the same sample are listed, as sequenced in a study of blood T cells in healthy people across ages. A second 7 to 11 cycle PCR used barcoded and J-beta primers. From the 5' RACE reads, TCRdb called clonotypes with MiXCR, one entry per CDR3 protein. The data contain nearly 1 million distinct CDR3 sequences, roughly 51% of them singletons. The sequenced sample consisted of blood. The receptor set was obtained from a woman between 55 and 75 years old in good health.

To note about this clonotype: Mismatch with germline at one junction end may stem from a read error. The V and J genes are TRBV29-1 and TRBJ2-7, with TRBD1 matching 10 bases. The V gene's germline CDR1 is SQVTM and CDR2 ANQGSEA. The CDR3 sequence is 16 residues long. CDR3 nucleotides: TGCGGCGTTTCCGGGACAGGGGCTATTCCATCCGGCGAGCAGTACTTC. Translation gives CGVSGTGAIPSGEQYF.

The V and J genes are TRBV10-3 and TRBJ2-4; TRBD2 agrees at 10 bases. V dropped 3 bases and J dropped 4; count of bases not matched to a gene: 12. CDR3 length equals 18 residues. The germline V gene encodes CDR1 ENHRY and CDR2 SYGVKD. CDR3 protein: CAISDRRLAGVDKNIQYF. DNA of the CDR3: TGTGCCATCAGTGACCGGAGACTAGCGGGCGTAGATAAAAACATTCAGTACTTC.

V usage is TRBV28 and J usage is TRBJ1-1, with D hard to call. Trimming took off 3 bases at V and 0 bases at J, with 8 bases between the two ends. This CDR3 is built from 14 residues. From germline, CDR1 is MDHEN and CDR2 SYDVKM. The CDR3 loop reads CASSLAVMNTEAFF. The DNA for the CDR3 is TGTGCCAGCAGTTTGGCGGTTATGAACACTGAAGCTTTCTTT.

The chain couples TRBV15 to TRBJ2-7; TRBD2 might be the D (6 bases). The J call may be mistaken, given a closer DNA end match to TRBJ2-5. The V gene's germline CDR1 is LNHNV and CDR2 YYDKDF (reference sequence). The CDR3 runs to 14 residues. The CDR3 coding sequence is TGTGCCACCAGCAGAGTTGGGACTCAGGAGACCCAGTACTTC. As protein: CATSRVGTQETQYF.

This chain uses TRBV24-1 with TRBJ1-2, with D unresolved. The V end was cut by 5 bases, the J end by 4 bases, with 10 bases between. Germline lookup yields CDR1 KGHDR and CDR2 SFDVKD. This CDR3 has 13 residues. The DNA for the CDR3 is TGTGCCACCAGTGCGAATAACTTCTATGGCTACACCTTC. Translated: CATSANNFYGYTF.